The 14 T cell receptor beta chains listed next were all sequenced from one sample in a study of blood T cell repertoires in COVID-19. Sequencing was performed with immunoSEQ multiplex PCR; in TCRdb, only in-frame clones are kept and a portion is missing. The repertoire holds hundreds of thousands of clones, with 70% to 90% as singletons. Material for sequencing was peripheral blood. These receptors all come from a woman aged 70-85 years with active or convalescent COVID-19.

The chain joins TRBV19 to TRBJ1-4; D perhaps matches TRBD1 (6 bases). Germline V gene lookup returns CDR1 LNHDA and CDR2 SQIVND (reference sequence). Trimming shortened V by 10 bases and J by 7 bases, and 16 bases separated the two germline ends. CDR3 length equals 13 residues. As DNA, the CDR3 is TGTGCCACTGCGGACAGAAACTCTGAAAAACTGTTTTTT. Protein product: CATADRNSEKLFF.

V gene TRBV19 combines with J gene TRBJ2-1; D gene unclear. V dropped 5 bases and J dropped 0 bases, with 11 bases sitting between them. This CDR3 comprises 15 residues. Looked up from germline, CDR1 is LNHDA and CDR2 is SQIVND (reference sequence). The chain's CDR3 is CASSSTADSYNEQFF. DNA of the CDR3: TGTGCCAGTAGTTCTACGGCGGACTCCTACAATGAGCAGTTCTTC.

The rearrangement uses TRBV18 and TRBJ2-7; D gene ambiguous. Trimming left V 2 bases short and J 0 bases short, with 8 bases between. The CDR3 length is 14 residues. Germline CDR1 and CDR2: KGHSH and LQKENI. Here the CDR3 reads CASSPAESSYEQYF. For the CDR3, the DNA is TGTGCCAGCTCACCAGCGGAGAGCTCCTACGAGCAGTACTTC.

The rearrangement links TRBV7-2 to TRBJ1-2; D is perhaps TRBD1 (5 bases). Trimming took off 2 bases at V and 14 bases at J, with 18 bases between the two ends. Germline V CDR1 and CDR2: SGHTA, FQGNSA. The CDR3 totals 13 residues. CDR3 in DNA: TGTGCCAGCAGCTTATGGGTGAGGTGGGGGGTGACCTTC. This translates into CASSLWVRWGVTF.

V and J are TRBV3-1 (or the pseudogene TRBV3-2) and TRBJ2-7; TRBD1 matches 8 bases. There are 16 residues in the CDR3. V shed 2 bases, J shed 4 bases, and the junction held 10 bases outside the gene matches. Germline V lookup: CDR1 LGHDT, CDR2 YNNKEL (reference sequence). CDR3 sequence reads: CASSQLYGTGGYEQYF. DNA for the CDR3: TGTGCCAGCAGCCAACTCTATGGAACAGGGGGATACGAGCAGTACTTC.

The table lists this clone with a few counts. The chain uses TRBV7-8 and TRBJ1-1; TRBD1 might be the D (5 bases). The germline V and J ends were trimmed by 3 bases and 2 bases, with 13 bases remaining between them. CDR1 and CDR2 from the germline V gene are SGHVS and FQNEAQ. The CDR3 is 15 residues long. In DNA, the CDR3 is TGTGCCAGCAGCTTGGATGCGCAGGGAAACACTGAAGCTTTCTTT. It specifies CASSLDAQGNTEAFF.

V gene TRBV5-1 combines with J gene TRBJ2-6; 13 bases line up with TRBD2. Germline loops: CDR1 SGHRS, CDR2 YFSETQ. The CDR3 has 19 amino acids. The trim removed 2 bases at V and 0 bases at J, leaving 5 bases unmatched. CDR3 residues: CASSLLAGGLSSGANVLTF. For the CDR3, the DNA is TGCGCCAGCAGCTTACTAGCGGGAGGGCTCAGCTCTGGGGCCAACGTCCTGACTTTC. Complete variable domain (other parts from reference TRBV5-1 and TRBJ2-6): KAGVTQTPRYLIKTRGQQVTLSCSPISGHRSVSWYQQTPGQGLQFLFEYFSETQRNKGNFPGRFSGRQFSNSRSEMNVSTLELGDSALYLCASSLLAGGLSSGANVLTFGAGSRLTVL.

This chain joins TRBV18 and TRBJ2-5; 10 bases line up with TRBD1. CDR3 length equals 17 residues. Germline V gives CDR1 KGHSH, CDR2 LQKENI. Unmatched junction bases numbered 9, after V lost 0 bases and J lost 5 bases. CDR3 coding DNA: TGTGCCAGCTCACCACCGACAGGGGGCGTCCCGGAGGAGACCCAGTACTTC. Its protein is CASSPPTGGVPEETQYF.

V is TRBV2 and J is TRBJ1-5; D not certain. The CDR3 is made up of 16 amino acids. V lost 8 bases and J 1 base, leaving 18 bases between the germline ends. The germline gives CDR1 SNHLY, CDR2 FYNNEI. The CDR3 loop reads CASSYPPEASNQPQHF. As DNA, the CDR3 is TGTGCCAGCTCTTACCCCCCGGAGGCCAGCAATCAGCCCCAGCATTTT.

This chain connects TRBV2 to TRBJ2-7; no clear D gene. V dropped 4 bases and J dropped 6 bases, with 4 bases sitting between them. The germline V gene has CDR1 SNHLY and CDR2 FYNNEI. CDR3 length: 10 residues. CDR3 nucleotide sequence: TGTGCCAGCAGTGTGGCCGAGCAGTACTTC. This codes for CASSVAEQYF.

J is TRBJ1-2 and V is TRBV18; perhaps TRBD1 as D (6 bases). V was shortened by 3 bases and J by 6 bases, with 17 bases between the two germline ends. Germline CDR1 is KGHSH and CDR2 is LQKENI. This CDR3 contains 15 residues. Here the CDR3 DNA reads TGTGCCAGCTCACCGCCGGACAGCCCCCTGAATGGCTACACCTTC. It specifies CASSPPDSPLNGYTF.

The chain couples TRBV10-3 to TRBJ2-3; TRBD2 agrees at 10 bases. The CDR3 has 15 amino acids. CDR1 ENHRY and CDR2 SYGVKD come from the germline V gene. With 0 bases clipped from V and 7 bases from J, the junction kept 4 bases outside the gene matches. CDR3 DNA sequence: TGTGCCATCAGTGAGTCGGCTAGCGGGGGAAATACGCAGTATTTT. It is translated as CAISESASGGNTQYF.

This chain links TRBV30 with TRBJ2-5; D gene unclear. V lost 2 bases and J lost 5, with 9 bases in between. Per the germline V gene, CDR1 is GTSNPN and CDR2 is SVGIG (reference sequence). This CDR3 has 12 residues. In DNA form, the CDR3 reads TGTGCCTGGAGTTCTACTTGGGAGACCCAGTACTTC. Protein product: CAWSSTWETQYF.

This clone was recorded once. V usage is TRBV10-3 and J usage is TRBJ2-3; weak D call: TRBD1 (6 bases). There are 11 residues in the CDR3. The V gene lost 11 bases and the J gene lost 9 bases, with 15 bases spanning the gap. Germline CDR1 reads ENHRY; CDR2 reads SYGVKD. The CDR3 DNA is TGTGCCTCCCGGACCGACAGGACGCAGTATTTT. Translated, it gives CASRTDRTQYF.